This T cell receptor (beta chain) was documented in a study of cytotoxic CD8 clonotypes in ibrutinib-treated CLL. Study-wide context: The group held some 11 relapsed/refractory and roughly 15 treatment-naive patients, with some 17 IGHV unmutated.

Method: immunoSEQ multiplex PCR; TCRdb's copy keeps in-frame clones and lacks some. The sample yields approximately 350,000 clones, roughly 71% seen once. With V trimmed by 5 bases and J by 7 bases, 9 bases remained unmatched. CDR1 SEHNR and CDR2 FQNEAQ come from the germline V gene (reference sequence). This CDR3 spans 14 amino acids. Frozen PBMC stocks contributed roughly 2 micrograms of genomic DNA to the TCR beta libraries. This clonotype originated in a human donor with chronic lymphocytic leukemia. J is TRBJ2-7 and V is TRBV7-9, with 9 bases matching TRBD2. The sequencing used PBMCs, collected after 36 months of ibrutinib treatment. Written as DNA, the CDR3 is TGTGCCAGCAGCCCTTGGCGGGAGGGCCTTGAGCAGTACTTC. This encodes CASSPWREGLEQYF.